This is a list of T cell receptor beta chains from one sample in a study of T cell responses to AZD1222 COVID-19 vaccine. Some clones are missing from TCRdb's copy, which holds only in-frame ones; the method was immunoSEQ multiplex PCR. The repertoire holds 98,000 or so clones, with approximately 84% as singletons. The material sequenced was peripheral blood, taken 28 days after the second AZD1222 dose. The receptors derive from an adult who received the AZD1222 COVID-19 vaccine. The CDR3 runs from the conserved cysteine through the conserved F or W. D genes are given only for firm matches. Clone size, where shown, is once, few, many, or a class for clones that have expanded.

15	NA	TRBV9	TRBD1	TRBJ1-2	TGTGCCAGCAGCTCGGACGCAGGGGGGGCCTATGGCTACACCTTC	CASSSDAGGAYGYTF
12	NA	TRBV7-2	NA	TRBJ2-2	TGTGCCAGCAGCTTAGAAGTCGGGGAGCTGTTTTTT	CASSLEVGELFF
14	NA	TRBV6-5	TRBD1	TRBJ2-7	TGTGCCAGCGCCACCGGACAGGGTTCAAACGAGCAGTACTTC	CASATGQGSNEQYF
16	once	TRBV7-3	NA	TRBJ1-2	TGTGCCAGCAGCCCGAGACGAGGCCAGGACAGCGGAGGCTACACCTTC	CASSPRRGQDSGGYTF
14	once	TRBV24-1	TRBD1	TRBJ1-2	TGTGCCACCCAAGGGCCGACAGGGGCCTATGGCTACACCTTC	CATQGPTGAYGYTF
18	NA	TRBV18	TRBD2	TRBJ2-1	TGTGCCAGCTCACCTCCCGGTTTGAAGACTAGCGGGAGCAATGAGCAGTTCTTC	CASSPPGLKTSGSNEQFF
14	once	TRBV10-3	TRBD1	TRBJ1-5	TGTGCCACCGGACAGGAAGGGAGCAATCAGCCCCAGCATTTT	CATGQEGSNQPQHF
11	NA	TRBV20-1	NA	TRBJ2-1	TGCATGACGACTTGGTACAATGAGCAGTTCTTC	CMTTWYNEQFF
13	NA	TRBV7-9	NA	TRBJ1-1	TGTGCCAGCAGACTAGTAGGGAAAGCTGAAGCTTTCTTT	CASRLVGKAEAFF
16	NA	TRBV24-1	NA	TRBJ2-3	TGTGCCACCAGTGATTCCAGGACCGGATATGGAGATACGCAGTATTTT	CATSDSRTGYGDTQYF
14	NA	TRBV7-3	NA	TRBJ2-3	TGTGCCAGCAGCTCCGACCCGGTGAGAGATACGCAGTATTTT	CASSSDPVRDTQYF
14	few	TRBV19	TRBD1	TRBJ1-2	TGTGCCAGTAGGACTCAACAGGGGAGGTATGGCTACACCTTC	CASRTQQGRYGYTF
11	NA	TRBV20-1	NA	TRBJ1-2	TGCAAAGCTCCCGGGGCGTTAGGCTACACCTTC	CKAPGALGYTF
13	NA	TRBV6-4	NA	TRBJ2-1	TGTGCCAGCAGTGTGGAGGGAGGCAATGAGCAGTTCTTC	CASSVEGGNEQFF
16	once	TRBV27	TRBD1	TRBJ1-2	TGTGCCAGCAGTCCTTCTACAGGGGAAGTTAACTATGGCTACACCTTC	CASSPSTGEVNYGYTF
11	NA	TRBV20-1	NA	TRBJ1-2	TGCAGTGCTAGCGCCAAGTCAGGCTACACCTTC	CSASAKSGYTF
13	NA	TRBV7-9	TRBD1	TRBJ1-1	TGTGCCAGCAGCGGACAGGGCCTGACTGAAGCTTTCTTT	CASSGQGLTEAFF
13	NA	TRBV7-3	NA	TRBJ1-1	TGTGCCAGCAGCTCGGACAGAAACACTGAAGCTTTCTTT	CASSSDRNTEAFF
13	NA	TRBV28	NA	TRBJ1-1	TGTGCCAGCAGCCCAATGAGTAACACTGAAGCTTTCTTT	CASSPMSNTEAFF
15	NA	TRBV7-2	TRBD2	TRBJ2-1	TGTGCCAGCAGCCCGACTAGCGGCTCCTACAATGAGCAGTTCTTC	CASSPTSGSYNEQFF
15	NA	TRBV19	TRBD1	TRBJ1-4	TGTGCCAGTAGGTCTCCGGGACAGTATAATGAAAAACTGTTTTTT	CASRSPGQYNEKLFF
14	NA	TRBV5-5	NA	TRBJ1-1	TGTGCCAGCAGCACTCATGAGGGGAACACTGAAGCTTTCTTT	CASSTHEGNTEAFF
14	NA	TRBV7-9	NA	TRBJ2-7	TGTGCCAGCAGCTTAGGGACGGAGACCTACGAGCAGTACTTC	CASSLGTETYEQYF
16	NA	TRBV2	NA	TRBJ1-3	TGTGCCAGCAGTGAGGCCCCGGGGGGCAAAGGAAACACCATATATTTT	CASSEAPGGKGNTIYF
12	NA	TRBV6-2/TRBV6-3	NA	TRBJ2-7	TGTGCCAGCAGTGGGGACTCCTACGAGCAGTACTTC	CASSGDSYEQYF
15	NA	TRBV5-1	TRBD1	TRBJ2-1	TGCGCCAGCAGCTTTACAACCGGACAGGGCAATGAGCAGTTCTTC	CASSFTTGQGNEQFF
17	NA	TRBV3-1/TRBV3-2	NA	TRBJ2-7	TGTGCCAGCAGCCAAGATCGTCGGGCCTCCGGCTCCTACGAGCAGTACTTC	CASSQDRRASGSYEQYF
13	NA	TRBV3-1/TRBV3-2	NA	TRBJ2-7	TGTGCCAGCAGCCAACGTCGGGGCTACGAGCAGTACTTC	CASSQRRGYEQYF
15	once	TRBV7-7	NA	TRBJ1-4	TGTGCCAGCAGCCCCGGGTTGTCAGATAATGAAAAACTGTTTTTT	CASSPGLSDNEKLFF
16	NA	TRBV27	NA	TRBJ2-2	TGTGCCAGCACTAAAATAGCGGATTTTGACACCGGGGAGCTGTTTTTT	CASTKIADFDTGELFF
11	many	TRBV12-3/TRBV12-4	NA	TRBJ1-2	TGTGCCAGCAGCCCGGGAAGGCGCTACACCTTC	CASSPGRRYTF
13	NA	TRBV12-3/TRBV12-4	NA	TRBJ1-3	TGTGCCAGCAGTTTCAGGGCTGGAAACACCATATATTTT	CASSFRAGNTIYF
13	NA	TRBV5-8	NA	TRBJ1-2	TGTGCCAGCAGCTTCCTGGGCATGGGTGGCTACACCTTC	CASSFLGMGGYTF
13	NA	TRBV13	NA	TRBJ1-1	TGTGCCAGCAGCTTAGGCAGGCGCCCGGGAGCTTTCTTT	CASSLGRRPGAFF
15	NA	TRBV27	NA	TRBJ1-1	TGTGCCAGCAGTTTATCCCTAAAGGGGGACACTGAAGCTTTCTTT	CASSLSLKGDTEAFF
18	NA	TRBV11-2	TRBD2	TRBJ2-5	TGTGCCAGCAGGCGGGGTCCTAAGAGGGTAGCGGGAGACGGGACCCAGTACTTC	CASRRGPKRVAGDGTQYF
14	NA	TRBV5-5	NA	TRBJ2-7	TGTGCCAGCAGCCTCCACTGGAGCTCCTACGAGCAGTACTTC	CASSLHWSSYEQYF
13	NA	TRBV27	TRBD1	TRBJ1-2	TGTGCCAGCAGTTTAGGGACAGGGGTCGACTACACCTTC	CASSLGTGVDYTF
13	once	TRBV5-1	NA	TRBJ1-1	TGCGCCAGCAGCTTGACAGGGAGGACTGAAGCTTTCTTT	CASSLTGRTEAFF